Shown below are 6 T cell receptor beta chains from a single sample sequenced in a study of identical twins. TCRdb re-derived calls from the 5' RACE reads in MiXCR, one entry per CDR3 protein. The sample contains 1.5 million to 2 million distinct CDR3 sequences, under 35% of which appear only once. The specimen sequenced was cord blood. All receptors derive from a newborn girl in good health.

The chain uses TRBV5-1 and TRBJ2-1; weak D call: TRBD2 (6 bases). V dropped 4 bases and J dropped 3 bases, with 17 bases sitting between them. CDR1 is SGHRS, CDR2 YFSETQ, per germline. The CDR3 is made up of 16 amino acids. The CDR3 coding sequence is TGCGCCAGCAGCCCAGATCCGATGGGGGGCTACAATGAGCAGTTCTTC. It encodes CASSPDPMGGYNEQFF.

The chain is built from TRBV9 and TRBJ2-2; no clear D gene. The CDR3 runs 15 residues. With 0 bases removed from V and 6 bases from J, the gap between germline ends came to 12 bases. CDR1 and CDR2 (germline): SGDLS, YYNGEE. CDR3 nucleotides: TGTGCCAGCAGCGTAGACGTCCGGGCGCCCGGGGAGCTGTTTTTT. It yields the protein CASSVDVRAPGELFF.

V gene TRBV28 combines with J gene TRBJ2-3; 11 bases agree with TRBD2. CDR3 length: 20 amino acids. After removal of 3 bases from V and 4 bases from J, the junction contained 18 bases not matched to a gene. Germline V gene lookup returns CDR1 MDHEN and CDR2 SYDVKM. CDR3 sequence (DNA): TGTGCCAGCAGTTTCCCTTTCGGACAGGGATCACTAGCGGGAGCAGATACGCAGTATTTT. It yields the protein CASSFPFGQGSLAGADTQYF.

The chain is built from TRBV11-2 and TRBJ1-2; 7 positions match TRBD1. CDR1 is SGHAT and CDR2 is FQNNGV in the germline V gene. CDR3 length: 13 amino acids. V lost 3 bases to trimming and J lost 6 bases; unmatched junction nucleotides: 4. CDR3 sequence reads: CASSLTGINGYTF. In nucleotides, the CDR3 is TGTGCCAGCAGCTTGACAGGGATCAATGGCTACACCTTC.

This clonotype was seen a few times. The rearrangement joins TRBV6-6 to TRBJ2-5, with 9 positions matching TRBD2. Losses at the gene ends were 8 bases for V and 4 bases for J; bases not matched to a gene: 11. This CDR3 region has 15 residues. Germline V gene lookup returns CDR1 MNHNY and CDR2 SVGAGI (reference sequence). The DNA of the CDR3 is TGTGCCAGCGCGCCGTGGCTAGCGGGGTCAGAGACCCAGTACTTC. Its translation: CASAPWLAGSETQYF.

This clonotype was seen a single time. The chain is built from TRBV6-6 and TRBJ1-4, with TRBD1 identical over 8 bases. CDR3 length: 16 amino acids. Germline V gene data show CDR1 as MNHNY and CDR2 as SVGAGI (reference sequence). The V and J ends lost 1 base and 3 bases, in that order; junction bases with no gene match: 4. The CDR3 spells CASSYFRQGSNEKLFF. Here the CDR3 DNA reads TGTGCCAGCAGTTACTTTCGACAGGGGTCTAATGAAAAACTGTTTTTT.